These 13 T cell receptor beta chains were all obtained from the same sample, sequenced in a study of blood T cell repertoires in COVID-19. Measured with immunoSEQ multiplex PCR; TCRdb has only the in-frame clones, and not every one. Of about 270,000 clones listed, 70% to 90% are singletons. Material: peripheral blood. The receptor set was obtained from a woman in her fifties or sixties with acute or convalescent COVID-19.

This chain joins TRBV6-2 or TRBV6-3 and TRBJ2-2; 9 bases map to TRBD1. Germline V lookup: CDR1 MNHEY, CDR2 SVGEGT. The trim removed 5 bases at V and 0 bases at J, leaving 4 bases unmatched. The CDR3 is 16 residues long. DNA of the CDR3: TGTGCCAGCAGTACCCGGACAGGGGCGAACACCGGGGAGCTGTTTTTT. Amino acids: CASSTRTGANTGELFF.

This clone appeared once. The chain has TRBV19 and TRBJ1-2; possibly TRBD1 for D (6 bases). This CDR3 spans 15 amino acids. Germline V CDR1 and CDR2: LNHDA, SQIVND (reference sequence). Trimming left V 4 bases short and J 5 bases short, with 17 bases between. CDR3 protein: CASSTPFGQRYGYTF. Written as DNA, the CDR3 is TGTGCCAGTAGTACCCCCTTTGGACAGAGGTATGGCTACACCTTC.

The chain is built from TRBV7-9 and TRBJ2-5, with TRBD1 matching over 10 bases. V shed 6 bases and J 5 bases; nucleotides not matched to a gene: 12. Germline V lookup: CDR1 SEHNR, CDR2 FQNEAQ (reference sequence). CDR3 length: 16 residues. CDR3 sequence reads: CASSSTGTGVVETQYF. The CDR3 DNA follows: TGTGCCAGCAGTTCTACCGGGACAGGGGTTGTGGAGACCCAGTACTTC. Full variable domain (remainder filled in from reference TRBV7-9 and TRBJ2-5): DTGVSQNPRHKITKRGQNVTFRCDPISEHNRLYWYRQTLGQGPEFLTYFQNEAQLEKSRLLSDRFSAERPKGSFSTLEIQRTEQGDSAMYLCASSSTGTGVVETQYFGPGTRLLVL.

The rearrangement uses TRBV9 and TRBJ1-1; perhaps TRBD1 as D (6 bases). This CDR3 is built from 16 residues. The germline CDR1 and CDR2 sequences are SGDLS and YYNGEE. Trimming shortened V by 3 bases and J by 5 bases, and 20 bases separated the two germline ends. DNA for the CDR3: TGTGCCAGCAGCGGGTCAGCGGGGGCGAGGGGTACTGAAGCTTTCTTT. It translates to CASSGSAGARGTEAFF.

This sequence joins TRBV5-6 and TRBJ2-5; unclear D gene. The CDR3 consists of 14 residues. Trimming took 0 bases from V and 5 from J, leaving 11 bases between them. Per germline, CDR1 SGHDT and CDR2 YYEEEE. The CDR3 is CASSLVAFGETQYF. In nucleotides, the CDR3 is TGTGCCAGCAGCTTGGTTGCGTTCGGGGAGACCCAGTACTTC.

The chain recombines TRBV28 with TRBJ2-5; D not resolved. From germline, CDR1 is MDHEN and CDR2 SYDVKM. CDR3 length: 13 residues. V was clipped by 4 bases and J by 0 bases, with 6 bases between them. The CDR3 region is CASSYADQETQYF. CDR3 bases: TGTGCCAGCAGTTATGCGGACCAAGAGACCCAGTACTTC.

This chain links TRBV7-3 with TRBJ2-7; 10 bases are a match to TRBD2. Germline V gene data show CDR1 as SGHTA and CDR2 as FQGTGA. Germline trimming cut 2 bases from V and 7 bases from J; bases unmatched to any gene: 5. CDR3 length: 14 amino acids. CDR3 DNA: TGTGCCAGCAGCTTATCTAGCGGGAGTGGGGAGCAGTACTTC. Translation: CASSLSSGSGEQYF.

In this sample, this clone turned up a few times. This chain connects TRBV6-2 or TRBV6-3 to TRBJ2-7; D is uncertain. Germline V gene lookup returns CDR1 MNHEY and CDR2 SVGEGT. Trimming stripped 2 bases from V and 0 bases from J, with 8 bases between. CDR3 size: 14 residues. This CDR3 reads CASSYHGGSYEQYF. In DNA form, the CDR3 reads TGTGCCAGCAGTTACCATGGCGGCTCCTACGAGCAGTACTTC.

The chain combines TRBV15 with TRBJ2-5, with 7 nucleotides matching TRBD1. From germline, CDR1 is LNHNV and CDR2 YYDKDF (reference sequence). The CDR3 is 13 amino acids. The V gene end was trimmed by 7 bases and the J gene end by 1 base; junction bases not matched to a gene: 3. This CDR3 is CATNTGVQETQYF. CDR3 bases: TGTGCCACCAATACAGGGGTCCAAGAGACCCAGTACTTC.

The chain recombines TRBV28 with TRBJ2-2; TRBD1 matches at 7 bases. Germline-derived CDR1 and CDR2 are MDHEN and SYDVKM. Unmatched junction bases numbered 13, after V lost 3 bases and J lost 0 bases. The CDR3 extends over 19 amino acids. CDR3: CASSLYNFLGTANTGELFF. DNA for the CDR3: TGTGCCAGCAGTTTGTATAATTTTCTCGGGACAGCGAACACCGGGGAGCTGTTTTTT.

The V call is TRBV11-3, the J call TRBJ2-3; D possibly corresponds to TRBD1 (6 bases). This CDR3 comprises 14 residues. V lost 8 bases to trimming and J lost 4 bases, with 16 bases between them. Germline loops: CDR1 SGHNT, CDR2 YENEEA. The CDR3 DNA sequence: TGTGCCAGCCAAAGGGGGATGGGCGCAGATACGCAGTATTTT. Encoded protein: CASQRGMGADTQYF.

V is TRBV28 and J is TRBJ1-1, with D tentatively TRBD1 (5 bases). This CDR3 contains 12 residues. Trimming took 4 bases from V and 9 from J, leaving 12 bases between them. Germline V gene data show CDR1 as MDHEN and CDR2 as SYDVKM. CDR3 residues: CASSSSGKQAFF. CDR3 bases: TGTGCCAGCAGTTCTTCAGGGAAGCAAGCTTTCTTT.

J is TRBJ2-2 and V is TRBV7-3; 10 bases map to TRBD2. Trimming removed 2 bases from V and 3 bases from J; junction bases left unmatched: 6. The CDR3 consists of 17 residues. The germline CDR1 and CDR2 sequences are SGHTA and FQGTGA. In nucleotides, the CDR3 is TGTGCCAGCAGCTTACGGCTAGCGGGAGTGGACACCGGGGAGCTGTTTTTT. Protein sequence: CASSLRLAGVDTGELFF.